This T cell receptor beta chain was observed in a study of T cell repertoires in cytomegalovirus infection. TCRdb reanalysed the reads using MiXCR and keeps one entry per CDR3 protein. Of hundreds of thousands of distinct CDR3 sequences in the sample, around 30% were seen once. To note about this clonotype: Antigen unknown.

The germline gives CDR1 SNHLY, CDR2 FYNNEI. Trimming removed 8 bases at V and 1 base at J, with 8 bases between. The CDR3 is 12 residues long. The source material was cultured CD8+ T cells from PBMCs, sampled from culture after CMV antigen stimulation. The receptor was isolated from a human donor in good health (CMV status not recorded). Some clones in this sample may be carry-over from other donors' samples. The chain links TRBV2 to TRBJ1-1; tentatively, D is TRBD1 (6 bases). CDR3 nucleotides: TGTGCCAGCCTGGACAGGAACACTGAAGCTTTCTTT. The encoded protein is CASLDRNTEAFF.